These T cell receptor beta chains were read from a single sample in a study of shared clonotypes between healthy human individuals. TCRdb keeps only in-frame clones here, not all; method: immunoSEQ multiplex PCR. The sample has 2,500,000 or so clones; 93% are singletons. Sequencing was carried out using naive CD4+ T cells from PBMCs. The source is a man aged 18-30 years in good health. Some clones in this sample may be carry-over from other donors' samples. The CDR3 runs from the conserved cysteine through the conserved F or W.

V gene,J gene,CDR3 protein
TRBV7-3,TRBJ2-7,CASSLKGGARGNYEQYF
TRBV5-1,TRBJ1-1,CASSLGSPNTEAFF
TRBV4-2,TRBJ2-7,CASSQGHTGTGAYEQYF
TRBV10-3,TRBJ2-7,CASSSWTGSYEQYF
TRBV10-3,TRBJ2-1,CAISESLLDVYNEQFF
TRBV18,TRBJ1-1,CASSQRQRNTEAFF
TRBV19,TRBJ1-1,CASTPRTGEMNTEAFF
TRBV4-3,TRBJ1-6,CASSQDRPFPGPLHF
TRBV27,TRBJ2-7,CASGRRDSSYEQYF
TRBV28,TRBJ2-5,CASSQPGQQETQYF
TRBV6-5,TRBJ1-1,CASSYPGGGSEAFF
TRBV27,TRBJ1-5,CASSLQGDRQPQHF
TRBV28,TRBJ2-5,CASTPAGRYQETQYF
TRBV29-1,TRBJ2-7,CSVAPLSSYEQYF
TRBV28,TRBJ2-5,CASSGRSQETQYF
TRBV4-1,TRBJ2-5,CASSRGLAGGETQYF
TRBV5-1,TRBJ2-1,CASSWGYGTSGSYNEQFF
TRBV19,TRBJ2-2,CASSRQGGNTGELFF
TRBV28,TRBJ1-3,CASWTGFGNTIYF
TRBV5-4,TRBJ2-7,CASSRSSADSYEQYF
TRBV29-1,TRBJ1-1,CSVVLNEAFF
TRBV9,TRBJ1-2,CASSVDLKIGGYTF
TRBV5-4,TRBJ2-3,CASSPRDFRTDTQYF
TRBV7-2,TRBJ2-1,CASSLLAPYNEQFF
TRBV28,TRBJ1-4,CASLAGLDYNEKLFF
TRBV7-9,TRBJ2-7,CASSTRVGSYEQYF
TRBV28,TRBJ2-4,CASSLGQPGAKNIQYF
TRBV11-2,TRBJ2-7,CASSQIRGKSYEQYF
TRBV9,TRBJ2-5,CASSVGVTQYF
TRBV21-1,TRBJ2-5,CASSHGTGGGLETQYF
TRBV11-2,TRBJ2-1,CASSSGPGNEQFF
TRBV5-1,TRBJ2-1,CASSPQPGTPEQFF
TRBV18,TRBJ2-1,CASSPDKRGEFF
TRBV6-1,TRBJ1-1,CASNRTPSGNTEAFF
TRBV29-1,TRBJ1-5,CSASGTGDQPQHF
TRBV5-8,TRBJ2-1,CATHSQGRGHEQFF
TRBV19,TRBJ2-7,CASSIPHIPSRRGEYEQYF
TRBV10-3,TRBJ2-1,CATARDLSYNEQFF
TRBV5-1,TRBJ2-7,CASSSSPTGHRNF
TRBV4-2,TRBJ2-3,CASSQLGGAGTDTQYF
TRBV27,TRBJ2-7,CASRRRELYEQYF
TRBV28,TRBJ2-7,CASSGTGVREQYF
TRBV5-1,TRBJ1-1,CASSLARDRGLLGTEAFF
TRBV5-1,TRBJ1-2,CASSPGAGTGVGGYTF